These T cell receptor beta chains were read from a single sample in a study of Ad26.COV2.S vaccination and SARS-CoV-2 variants. The table came from immunoSEQ multiplex PCR; TCRdb's copy has only in-frame clones and leaves some out. The table lists about 350,000 clones, around 84% of them singletons, with approximately 3.5% in the top ten. This specimen consisted of peripheral blood, obtained in a trial of Ad26.COV2.S vaccine versus placebo. These receptors were obtained from a person between 18 and 59 years old who received the Ad26.COV2.S COVID-19 vaccine or a placebo. Both conserved end residues are part of each CDR3. A D gene is named only where the DNA matches it firmly. Clone sizes are given selectively: once, few, many, or a class where the clone is expanded.

>NA|TRBJ2-3|TRBV11-2|NA
TGTGCCAGCAGCTATGCCGGGGTGGGGTTGACAGATACGCAGTATTTT
CASSYAGVGLTDTQYF
>TRBD1|TRBJ2-7|TRBV5-8|NA
TGTGCCAGCAGCGCACGGGACAGGAGCTACGAGCAGTACTTC
CASSARDRSYEQYF
>NA|TRBJ1-1|TRBV28|many
TGTGCCAGCAGTTTAGGGGGAATGAACACTGAAGCTTTCTTT
CASSLGGMNTEAFF
>NA|TRBJ1-6|TRBV3-1/TRBV3-2|NA
TGTGCCAGCAGCCAAACCACAGGATCTAATTCACCCCTCCACTTT
CASSQTTGSNSPLHF
>TRBD1|TRBJ2-7|TRBV29-1|NA
TGCAGCGCCGGGACAGACAACTCCTACGAGCAGTACTTC
CSAGTDNSYEQYF
>NA|TRBJ2-7|TRBV6-5|NA
TGTGCCAGCAGTTATCTGGCAGGGGTGTACGAGCAGTACTTC
CASSYLAGVYEQYF
>TRBD1|TRBJ2-3|TRBV3-1/TRBV3-2|NA
TGTGCCAGCGATTGGACAGGGGGCGCCCTAGCGTTTAGACACTGGGTCACAGATACGCAGTATTTT
CASDWTGGALAFRHWVTDTQYF
>TRBD1|TRBJ2-3|TRBV6-6|NA
TGTGCCAGCAGTGCCCAGGGGGAGGATACGCAGTATTTT
CASSAQGEDTQYF
>NA|TRBJ1-6|TRBV21-1|few
TGTGCCAGCAGCAAACCCCATAGGAGCTCCTATAATTCACCCCTCCACTTT
CASSKPHRSSYNSPLHF
>NA|TRBJ1-3|TRBV11-2|NA
TGTGCCAGCAGCAAAATACAGGGAGTCTCTGGAAACACCATATATTTT
CASSKIQGVSGNTIYF
>TRBD1|TRBJ1-1|TRBV28|once
TGTGCCAGCAGTTCGGACAGGGACAGCAGCGGCACTGAAGCTTTCTTT
CASSSDRDSSGTEAFF
>TRBD1|TRBJ2-4|TRBV5-4|once
TGTGCCAGCAGCCCCACAGGGGGCGCGGGGGCCAAAAACATTCAGTACTTC
CASSPTGGAGAKNIQYF
>NA|TRBJ1-2|TRBV7-9|NA
TGTGCCAGCAGCTTCCGGGGGTTCGAAGATGGCTACACCTTC
CASSFRGFEDGYTF
>NA|TRBJ2-7|TRBV6-2/TRBV6-3|NA
TGTGCCAGCAGTTACGGTCGCTCTAGCTCCTACGAGCAGTACTTC
CASSYGRSSSYEQYF
>NA|TRBJ2-5|TRBV2|NA
TGTGCCAGCAGTGACTTCGGGCCCCAGACCCAGTACTTC
CASSDFGPQTQYF
>NA|TRBJ2-3|TRBV19|NA
TGTGCCAGTAGAACATGGGATACGCAGTATTTT
CASRTWDTQYF
>NA|TRBJ2-1|TRBV5-1|NA
TGCGCCAGCAGCTTAGTGGTTTATGAGCAGTTCTTC
CASSLVVYEQFF
>NA|TRBJ2-5|TRBV5-6|NA
TGTGCCAGCAACACGGTGGGGCTCCTTTCCACGGGGACCCAGTACTTC
CASNTVGLLSTGTQYF
>NA|TRBJ2-3|TRBV5-6|NA
TGTGCCAGCAGCTTGGTTAGGGGCACAGATACGCAGTATTTT
CASSLVRGTDTQYF
>NA|TRBJ1-2|TRBV27|NA
TGTGCCAGCAGCCTATTTAGTGGGAACTATGGCTACACCTTC
CASSLFSGNYGYTF
>NA|TRBJ1-2|TRBV7-8|NA
TGTGCCAGCTTCGAACAGGTTCGCCTCATCCCGACTAACTATGGCTACACCTTC
CASFEQVRLIPTNYGYTF
>TRBD2|TRBJ2-7|TRBV5-4|NA
TGTGCCAGCAGCTACCTGGGGGCTAGCGGGGGGGCCTACGAGCAGTACTTC
CASSYLGASGGAYEQYF
>NA|TRBJ2-5|TRBV7-9|NA
TGTGCCAGCAGCGCGGCGACCGGAGGGTACCAAGAGACCCAGTACTTC
CASSAATGGYQETQYF
>NA|TRBJ2-7|TRBV7-2|once
TGTGCCAGCAGCTCAGAGGGAGTCAGGGGTTACGAGCAGTACTTC
CASSSEGVRGYEQYF
>TRBD1|TRBJ1-2|TRBV27|once
TGTGCCAGCAGTCCACAGGGGTACTTTGGCTACACCTTC
CASSPQGYFGYTF
>NA|TRBJ1-1|TRBV27|NA
TGTGCCAGCAGTCCCCGGGATAGCCGGAAAGCTTTCTTT
CASSPRDSRKAFF
>NA|TRBJ2-2|TRBV7-2|NA
TGTGCCAGCTGGCCCCACACCGGGGAGCTGTTTTTT
CASWPHTGELFF
>NA|TRBJ1-2|TRBV13|NA
TGTGCCAGCAGCCTCGTCGATGGGGCAGACAACTATGGCTACACCTTC
CASSLVDGADNYGYTF
>NA|TRBJ1-4|TRBV12-5|NA
TGTGCTAGTGGTTTGGTATTAGGAGGTCAGGGAGACGAAAAACTGTTTTTT
CASGLVLGGQGDEKLFF
>NA|TRBJ1-3|TRBV5-5|NA
TGTGCCAGCAGCTTGGAGAACTCTGGAAACACCATATATTTT
CASSLENSGNTIYF
>TRBD1|TRBJ2-2|TRBV5-1|NA
TGCGCCAGCAGCCCAGACAGGGGAACCGAAAACACCGGGGAGCTGTTTTTT
CASSPDRGTENTGELFF
>NA|TRBJ1-6|TRBV30|NA
TGTGCCTGGAGTGTTAAACGTGGTCTCACACCCCTCCACTTT
CAWSVKRGLTPLHF